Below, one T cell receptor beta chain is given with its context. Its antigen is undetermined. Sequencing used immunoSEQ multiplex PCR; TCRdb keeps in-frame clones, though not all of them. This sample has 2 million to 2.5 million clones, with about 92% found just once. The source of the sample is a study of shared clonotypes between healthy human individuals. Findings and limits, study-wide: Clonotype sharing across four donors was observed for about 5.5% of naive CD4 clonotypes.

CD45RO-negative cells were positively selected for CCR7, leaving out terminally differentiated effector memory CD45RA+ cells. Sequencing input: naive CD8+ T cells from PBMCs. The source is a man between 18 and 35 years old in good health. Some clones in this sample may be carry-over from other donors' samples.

The CDR3 is CASSQGQDISYNEQFF. The CDR3 nucleotides read TGTGCCAGCAGCCAAGGACAGGATATTTCCTACAATGAGCAGTTCTTC. V is TRBV14 and J is TRBJ2-1, with a tentative D call TRBD1 (6 bases). Germline CDR1 SGHDN, CDR2 FVKESK. This CDR3 has 16 residues. Trimming stripped 1 base from V and 1 base from J, with 11 bases between.